A selection of T cell receptor beta chains follows, all from one sample in a study of regulatory T cells. This table comes from immunoSEQ multiplex PCR, and its TCRdb copy is limited to in-frame clones, with some not included. The sample lists 3,000 to 3,500 clones; around 94% were seen once. The sequencing input was CD4+ Tregs sorted from blood. The receptor set was obtained from a person aged 18 to 30 with CD3G deficiency. Both conserved end residues are trimmed from each CDR3. D genes are given only for firm matches. Clone sizes are given selectively: once, few, many, or a class where the clone is expanded.

>few|.|TRBJ2-1|TRBV5-4
ASSLVMWRATAYNEQF
>.|TRBD1|TRBJ1-3|TRBV10-3
AITPGQSPGNTIY
>.|TRBD1|TRBJ1-5|TRBV6-1
ASSATGGYLPRKQPQH
>.|.|TRBJ2-5|TRBV5-4
ASSLLSSETQY
>.|.|TRBJ1-2|TRBV5-1
ASSPGGYGYT
>.|.|TRBJ2-1|TRBV28
ASSFKREQQF
>.|TRBD2|TRBJ2-7|TRBV28
ASSKTSGTYEQY
>.|.|TRBJ2-4|TRBV10-2
ASSGDSRGNIQY
>.|TRBD2|TRBJ2-5|TRBV11-3
ASSLAGLAETQY
>.|.|TRBJ2-7|TRBV6-1
ASSDGGQGYEQY
>.|TRBD1|TRBJ2-7|TRBV10-3
AISSGQGYEQY
>.|TRBD1|TRBJ2-2|TRBV6-5
ASSYAGTGNTGELF
>.|.|TRBJ2-5|TRBV28
ASSLSGYQETQY
>.|.|TRBJ2-5|TRBV7-9
ASSGRAAETQY
>.|TRBD1|TRBJ2-7|TRBV28
ASSLVQGDEQY
>.|TRBD2|TRBJ2-2|TRBV10-3
AISERRTRSGELF
>.|.|TRBJ2-6|TRBV5-1
ASSPGGANVLT
>.|.|TRBJ1-2|TRBV5-1
ASSPGLTANYGYT
>.|.|TRBJ2-2|TRBV5-1
ASSLDGVGTGELF
>once|TRBD1|TRBJ1-2|TRBV11-3
ASSGSWDSHYGYT
>.|.|TRBJ2-5|TRBV28
ASSLSGYQETQY
>.|.|TRBJ1-1|TRBV6-1
ASSEVRPQRGAF
>.|TRBD1|TRBJ1-1|TRBV11-2
ASSKGTGYTEAF
>once|.|TRBJ1-5|TRBV28
ASSLGVGDQPQH
>once|TRBD1|TRBJ2-5|TRBV7-9
ASSSVRTGAVETQY
>.|TRBD1|TRBJ1-1|TRBV5-1
ASSSGQRSEAF
>.|.|TRBJ2-7|TRBV9
ASSARSPGEQY
>.|TRBD1|TRBJ2-1|TRBV4-1
ASSPQGSSYNEQF
>.|.|TRBJ2-1|TRBV28
ASSLLGGRGNEQF
>.|TRBD1|TRBJ1-2|TRBV19
ASSLYLQGTGGYT
>.|.|TRBJ2-1|TRBV2
ASRGRELGVEQF
>once|.|TRBJ2-3|TRBV7-2
ASSLEAPWSTDTQY
>.|.|TRBJ1-4|TRBV28
ASSSPRHPGEKLF
>once|TRBD2|TRBJ2-3|TRBV5-1
ASSVGLAGSTDTQY
>few|.|TRBJ2-1|TRBV11-2
ASSPSGRGREEQF
>.|.|TRBJ2-5|TRBV2
ASSGDGIKTQY
>.|.|TRBJ2-1|TRBV7-3
ASSPRADYNEQF
>once|.|TRBJ1-1|TRBV5-1
ASSDGGSKNTEAF
>.|TRBD1|TRBJ2-7|TRBV28
ASSSGGSSSYEQY
>.|.|TRBJ1-2|TRBV13
ASSFGPPRSTDSYGYT
>.|.|TRBJ2-3|TRBV5-1
ASSLGTGTDTQY
>.|TRBD1|.|TRBV7-9
ASSSGTGIYEQY
>once|.|TRBJ2-1|TRBV19
ASSKTAGTYNEQF
>.|.|TRBJ2-7|TRBV10-2
ASSDPTRAVYEQY
>.|TRBD2|TRBJ2-1|TRBV28
ASSSPGLPMNEQF
>once|TRBD1|TRBJ1-2|TRBV6-1
ASSEAWTGLNGYT
>.|.|TRBJ1-4|TRBV7-8
ASSLGRGEDEKLF
>once|.|TRBJ1-1|TRBV27
ASSTTGNTEAF
>.|.|TRBJ2-6|TRBV6-1
ASRPDFSGANVLT
>once|TRBD1|TRBJ2-4|TRBV27
ASSLSGDRRDIQY
>.|TRBD1|TRBJ1-5|TRBV28
ASSLFGRGQGMGQPQH
>.|.|TRBJ1-1|TRBV23-1
AFQSGSFEAF
>.|TRBD1|TRBJ1-2|TRBV28
ASSSGDRALAYGYT
>.|.|TRBJ1-2|TRBV6-1
ASSRQGVRYGYT
>.|.|TRBJ1-6|TRBV27
ASSQYRVSPLH
>.|.|TRBJ2-5|TRBV5-1
ASSLAAGRGETQY
>.|.|TRBJ2-7|TRBV28
ASSQAVTYEQY